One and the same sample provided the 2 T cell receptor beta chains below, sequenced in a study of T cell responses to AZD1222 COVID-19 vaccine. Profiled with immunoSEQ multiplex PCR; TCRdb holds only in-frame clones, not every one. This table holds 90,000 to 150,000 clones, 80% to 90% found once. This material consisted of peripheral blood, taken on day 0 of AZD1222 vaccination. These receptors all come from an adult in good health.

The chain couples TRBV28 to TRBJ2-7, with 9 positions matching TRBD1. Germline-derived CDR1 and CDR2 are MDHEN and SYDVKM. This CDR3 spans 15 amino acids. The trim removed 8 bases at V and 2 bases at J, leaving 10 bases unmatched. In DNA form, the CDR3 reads TGTGCCAGCGAGGGATCCGGGACAGGGCCCTACGAGCAGTACTTC. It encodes CASEGSGTGPYEQYF.

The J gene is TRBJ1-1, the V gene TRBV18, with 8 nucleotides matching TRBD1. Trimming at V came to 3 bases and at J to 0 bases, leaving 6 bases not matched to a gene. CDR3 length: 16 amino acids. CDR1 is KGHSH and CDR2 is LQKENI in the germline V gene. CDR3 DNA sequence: TGTGCCAGCTCACCCCAGGGGGCGGCCTTGAACACTGAAGCTTTCTTT. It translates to CASSPQGAALNTEAFF.